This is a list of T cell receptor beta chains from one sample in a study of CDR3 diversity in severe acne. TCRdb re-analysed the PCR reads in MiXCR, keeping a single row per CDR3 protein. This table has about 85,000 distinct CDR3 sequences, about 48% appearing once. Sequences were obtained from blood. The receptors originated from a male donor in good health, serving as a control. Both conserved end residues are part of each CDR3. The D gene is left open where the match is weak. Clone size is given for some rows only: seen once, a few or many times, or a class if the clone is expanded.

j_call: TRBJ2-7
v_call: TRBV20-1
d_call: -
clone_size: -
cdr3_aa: CSAAPVTEQYF
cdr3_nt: TGCAGTGCTGCCCCCGTGACCGAGCAGTACTTC

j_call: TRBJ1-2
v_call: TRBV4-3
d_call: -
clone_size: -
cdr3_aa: CASSQDPGGYYGYTF
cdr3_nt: TGCGCCAGCAGCCAAGATCCCGGGGGCTACTATGGCTACACCTTC

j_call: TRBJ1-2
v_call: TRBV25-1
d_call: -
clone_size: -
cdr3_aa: CASSPPVGPCTF
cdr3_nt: TGTGCCAGCTCACCACCGGTGGGGCCGTGCACCTTC

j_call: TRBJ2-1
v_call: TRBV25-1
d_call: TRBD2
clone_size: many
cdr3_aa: CASLRTSGRENGQFF
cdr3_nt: TGTGCCAGTTTACGAACTAGCGGGAGGGAAAATGGGCAGTTCTTC

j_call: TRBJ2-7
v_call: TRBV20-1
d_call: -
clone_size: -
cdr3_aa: CSAPDSGSYEQYF
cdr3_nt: TGCAGTGCTCCAGACAGCGGCTCCTACGAGCAGTACTTC

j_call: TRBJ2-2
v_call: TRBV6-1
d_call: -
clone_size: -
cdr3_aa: CASSESNTGELFF
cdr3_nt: TGTGCCAGCAGTGAATCAAACACCGGGGAGCTGTTTTTT

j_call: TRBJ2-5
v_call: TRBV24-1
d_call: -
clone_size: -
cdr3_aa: CATSAGFETQYF
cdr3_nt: TGTGCCACCAGTGCAGGGTTTGAGACCCAGTACTTC

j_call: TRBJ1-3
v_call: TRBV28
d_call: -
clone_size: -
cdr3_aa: CASSPPQGSSGNTIYF
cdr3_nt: TGTGCCAGCAGCCCCCCTCAGGGAAGCTCTGGAAACACCATATATTTT

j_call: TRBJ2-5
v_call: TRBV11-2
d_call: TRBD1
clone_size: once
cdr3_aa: CASSSAGTGGEETQYF
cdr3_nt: TGTGCCAGCAGTTCGGCAGGGACAGGGGGGGAAGAGACCCAGTACTTC

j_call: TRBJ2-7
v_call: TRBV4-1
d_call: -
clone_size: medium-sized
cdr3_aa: CASSQFTSDSAYEQYF
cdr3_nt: TGCGCCAGCAGCCAATTTACCTCGGACAGCGCCTACGAGCAGTACTTC

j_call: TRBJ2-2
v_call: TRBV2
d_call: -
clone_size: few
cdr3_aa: CASSEEADTGELFF
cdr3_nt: TGTGCCAGCAGTGAAGAGGCAGACACCGGGGAGCTGTTTTTT

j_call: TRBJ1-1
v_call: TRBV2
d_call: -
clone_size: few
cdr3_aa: CASSGGGPNTEAFF
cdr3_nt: TGTGCCAGCAGTGGTGGGGGACCTAACACTGAAGCTTTCTTT

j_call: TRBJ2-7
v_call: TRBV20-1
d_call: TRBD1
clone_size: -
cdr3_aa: CSAHRVGQGNQPQQYF
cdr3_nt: TGCAGTGCTCATCGCGTGGGACAGGGAAATCAGCCCCAGCAGTACTTC

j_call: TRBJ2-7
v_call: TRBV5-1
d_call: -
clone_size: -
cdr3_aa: CASSFGGGDVEQYF
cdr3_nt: TGCGCCAGCTCCTTCGGCGGCGGGGACGTCGAGCAGTACTTC

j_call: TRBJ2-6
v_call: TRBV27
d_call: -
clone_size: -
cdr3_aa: CASSLKQASLSGANVLTF
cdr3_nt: TGTGCCAGCAGTCTTAAACAGGCCTCCCTCTCTGGGGCCAACGTCCTGACTTTC

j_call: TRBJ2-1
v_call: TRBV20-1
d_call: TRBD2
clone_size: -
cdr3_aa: CSAGLAGDYNEQFF
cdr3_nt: TGCAGTGCAGGACTAGCGGGAGACTACAATGAGCAGTTCTTC

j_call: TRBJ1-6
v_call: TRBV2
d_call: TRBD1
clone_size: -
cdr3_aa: CASGTDNSPLHF
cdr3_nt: TGTGCCAGCGGGACAGATAATTCACCCCTCCACTTT